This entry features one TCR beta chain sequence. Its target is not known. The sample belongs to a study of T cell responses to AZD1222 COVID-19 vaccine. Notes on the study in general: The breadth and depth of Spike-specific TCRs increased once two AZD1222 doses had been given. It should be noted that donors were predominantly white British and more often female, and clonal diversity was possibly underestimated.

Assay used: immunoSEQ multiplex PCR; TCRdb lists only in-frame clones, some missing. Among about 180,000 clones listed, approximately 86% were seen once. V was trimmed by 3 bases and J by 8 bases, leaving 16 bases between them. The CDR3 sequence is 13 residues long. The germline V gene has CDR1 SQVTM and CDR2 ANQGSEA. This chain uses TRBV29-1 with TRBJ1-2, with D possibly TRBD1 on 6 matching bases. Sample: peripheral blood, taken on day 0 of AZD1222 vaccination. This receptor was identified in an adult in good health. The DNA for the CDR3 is TGCAGCGTTGACCCAGGGGTCGAGCGGGGCTACACCTTC. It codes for CSVDPGVERGYTF. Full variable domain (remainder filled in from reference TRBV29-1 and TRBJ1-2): SAVISQKPSRDICQRGTSLTIQCQVDSQVTMMFWYRQQPGQSLTLIATANQGSEATYESGFVIDKFPISRPNLTFSTLTVSNMSPEDSSIYLCSVDPGVERGYTFGSGTRLTVV.